These 28 T cell receptor beta chains share one sample of origin, sequenced in a study of blood T cell repertoires in COVID-19 (dated by TCRdb to the early 2020s). Receptors were amplified or captured by the immunoSEQ multiplex PCR assay. As stored in TCRdb, this immuneACCESS dataset retains in-frame rearrangements with V and J assigned. A fraction of the clones does not appear; measured against another copy, unresolved V genes explain less than half of the discrepancy, and the remainder lacks a known reason. The sample data list a few hundred thousand clones, and roughly nine tenths of these were observed just once. Jointly, the top ten make up about 10% of the sample. Sample: peripheral blood. Every receptor here comes from a woman aged 50 to 65 with COVID-19, enrolled during active disease.

DNA for the CDR3: TGCGCCAGCAGCCACGCTTTCAGCGGGGGACCCTACAATGAGCAGTTCTTC. Its translation: CASSHAFSGGPYNEQFF. The chain combines TRBV4-1 with TRBJ2-1; TRBD2 aligns across 8 bases. The CDR3 is 17 residues long. V lost 3 bases, J lost 2 bases, and 9 bases stayed unmatched. The germline V gene has CDR1 MGHRA and CDR2 YSYEKL.

The gene calls are TRBV28 and TRBJ1-5, with D unclear. The length of the CDR3 is 13 residues. Germline CDR1 MDHEN, CDR2 SYDVKM. Trimming removed 8 bases at V and 5 bases at J, with 13 bases between. The CDR3 sequence is CASGSTADQPQHF. CDR3 sequence (DNA): TGTGCCAGCGGATCTACAGCCGATCAGCCCCAGCATTTT.

V usage is TRBV7-9 and J usage is TRBJ2-3, with a weak D call TRBD2 (6 bases). Trimming stripped 4 bases from V and 4 bases from J, with 21 bases between. There are 17 residues in the CDR3. Germline lookup yields CDR1 SEHNR and CDR2 FQNEAQ (reference sequence). The CDR3 sequence is CASSSPLGRLVSDTQYF. The CDR3 DNA follows: TGTGCCAGCAGCTCCCCCCTGGGTCGACTAGTATCAGATACGCAGTATTTT.

The rearrangement joins TRBV27 to TRBJ1-5; D is uncertain. Between the trimmed V and J ends, which lost 0 bases and 3 bases, there was a span of 9 bases. Germline CDR1 reads MNHEY; CDR2 reads SMNVEV (reference sequence). The CDR3 runs to 15 residues. The chain's CDR3 is CASSLSRRLNQPQHF. The CDR3 region has the DNA TGTGCCAGCAGTTTATCCCGCCGACTCAATCAGCCCCAGCATTTT.

The CDR3 protein is CATSRDRGSPLHF. The CDR3 DNA is TGTGCCACCAGCAGAGATCGGGGGTCACCCCTCCACTTT. The chain carries TRBV15 and TRBJ1-6, with a possible D match to TRBD1 (5 bases). The CDR3 totals 13 residues. Trimming pared 0 bases from V and 10 bases from J, leaving 7 bases between. Looked up from germline, CDR1 is LNHNV and CDR2 is YYDKDF (reference sequence).

V gene TRBV5-1 combines with J gene TRBJ2-6, with 8 bases aligning to TRBD1. Trimming took 6 bases from V and 3 from J; bases not matched to a gene: 8. Per the germline V gene, CDR1 is SGHRS and CDR2 is YFSETQ. CDR3 size: 16 residues. This chain's CDR3 is CASKAGGAGGANVLTF. The CDR3 DNA sequence: TGCGCCAGCAAGGCAGGGGGCGCAGGTGGGGCCAACGTCCTGACTTTC.

The chain recombines TRBV19 with TRBJ1-1, with D possibly being TRBD1 (6 bases). Germline V gives CDR1 LNHDA, CDR2 SQIVND (reference sequence). The CDR3 is 13 amino acids. The ends were cut back, 5 bases at V and 4 bases at J, with 11 bases in the middle. The DNA for the CDR3 is TGTGCCAGTAGTCTCATGGGGGCCACTGAAGCTTTCTTT. Translating gives CASSLMGATEAFF.

The table lists this clone with a few counts. The chain's CDR3 is CSASADSPNTEAFF. CDR3 DNA sequence: TGCAGTGCTAGTGCGGACAGTCCGAACACTGAAGCTTTCTTT. V usage is TRBV20-1 and J usage is TRBJ1-1; D is perhaps TRBD1 (6 bases). In germline, CDR1 is DFQATT, CDR2 SNEGSKA (reference sequence). V lost 3 bases to trimming and J lost 1 base, with 12 bases between them. This CDR3 region has 14 residues.

V is TRBV27 and J is TRBJ2-7; 7 bases match TRBD1. J gave up 0 bases and V 5 bases, and 4 bases lay outside the gene matches. The CDR3 length is 14 residues. Germline CDR1 MNHEY, CDR2 SMNVEV (reference sequence). The CDR3 DNA reads TGTGCCAGCAGTATATACAGGGGCTCCTACGAGCAGTACGTC. It yields the protein CASSIYRGSYEQYV.

About this clone: One junction end disagrees with the germline gene, perhaps due to a read error. V and J are TRBV24-1 and TRBJ1-6; D not resolved. The CDR3 totals 14 residues. Germline-derived CDR1 and CDR2 are KGHDR and SFDVKD. The CDR3 DNA reads as TGTGCCACCAGTGATTTGTCCTCTAATTCACCCCTCCACTTT. This codes for CATSDLSSNSPLHF.

This chain uses TRBV12-3 or TRBV12-4 with TRBJ1-2; 8 bases align to TRBD1. V gave up 6 bases and J gave up 6 bases; unmatched junction bases: 6. This CDR3 spans 13 amino acids. The DNA of the CDR3 is TGTGCCAGCAGCAGACAGGGGTTCAATGGCTACACCTTC. Protein sequence: CASSRQGFNGYTF.

The J gene is TRBJ2-7, the V gene TRBV11-3; 12 bases are shared with TRBD1. Germline V gene lookup returns CDR1 SGHNT and CDR2 YENEEA. The CDR3 length is 13 residues. With 3 bases clipped from V and 10 bases from J, the junction kept 4 bases outside the gene matches. The CDR3 nucleotides are TGTGCCAGCAGCTTGGGACAGGGGGCGGGACAGTACTTC. Protein product: CASSLGQGAGQYF.

The chain employs TRBV5-1 and TRBJ1-2; perhaps TRBD1 as D (6 bases). The CDR3 is 13 amino acids. V was shortened by 4 bases and J by 7 bases, with 14 bases between the two germline ends. Germline assignment: CDR1 SGHRS and CDR2 YFSETQ. In nucleotides, the CDR3 is TGCGCCAGCAGCCAGGACAGATCGGGTGGCTACACCTTC. Translating gives CASSQDRSGGYTF.

V and J are TRBV6-5 and TRBJ1-6, with D possibly matching TRBD1 (5 bases). The CDR3 is 15 amino acids. The germline V and J ends were trimmed by 6 bases and 4 bases, with 13 bases remaining between them. Germline CDR1 is MNHEY and CDR2 is SVGAGI. The CDR3 reads CASRPPGTYNSPLHF. The CDR3 DNA reads TGTGCCAGCAGACCTCCGGGGACTTATAATTCACCCCTCCACTTT.

The genes are TRBV7-9 and TRBJ1-2, with no clear D. V lost 0 bases to trimming and J lost 2 bases, with 13 bases between them. The length of the CDR3 is 16 residues. Germline V lookup: CDR1 SEHNR, CDR2 FQNEAQ (reference sequence). The CDR3 DNA reads as TGTGCCAGCAGCTTAGCCTTGGCAGGAAGGAACTATGGCTACACCTTC. It translates to CASSLALAGRNYGYTF.

The V gene is TRBV19, the J gene TRBJ1-5, with unresolved D. This CDR3 spans 13 amino acids. V lost 3 bases to trimming and J lost 14 bases, with 17 bases between them. Germline CDR1 and CDR2: LNHDA and SQIVND (reference sequence). CDR3 protein: CASSMTEGVTEHF. CDR3 nucleotides: TGTGCCAGTAGTATGACCGAGGGAGTAACGGAGCATTTT.

The V call is TRBV27, the J call TRBJ2-7; 7 positions match TRBD1. The J segment lost 0 bases and the V segment lost 6 bases, leaving 8 bases of the junction unmatched. This CDR3 comprises 15 residues. Germline V CDR1 and CDR2: MNHEY, SMNVEV (reference sequence). CDR3 sequence reads: CASSPLGQFSYEQYV. As DNA, the CDR3 is TGTGCCAGCAGCCCCCTGGGACAGTTCTCCTACGAGCAGTACGTC.

The chain has TRBV27 and TRBJ2-2, with D perhaps matching TRBD2 (5 bases). The CDR3 spans 13 residues. V lost 8 bases and J lost 5, with 12 bases in between. Germline V gives CDR1 MNHEY, CDR2 SMNVEV (reference sequence). The CDR3 DNA is TGTGCCAGCGGCGGGTCGGTTACCGGGGAGCTGTTTTTT. Protein: CASGGSVTGELFF.

This chain joins TRBV6-1 and TRBJ2-3; no definite D call. V shed 0 bases and J shed 3 bases, with 4 bases lying between them. CDR1 and CDR2 from the germline V gene are MNHNS and SASEGT. The CDR3 totals 13 residues. This chain's CDR3 is CASSEARTDTQYF. DNA for the CDR3: TGTGCCAGCAGTGAAGCGCGAACAGATACGCAGTATTTT.

V usage is TRBV29-1 and J usage is TRBJ2-3, with 8 bases matching TRBD2. The CDR3 is made up of 14 amino acids. CDR1 is SQVTM and CDR2 is ANQGSEA in the germline V gene. The V segment lost 8 bases and the J segment 2 bases; nucleotides outside the gene matches: 9. Written as DNA, the CDR3 is TGCAGCCCCTTCCTAGCGGGCGCCACAGATACGCAGTATTTT. Amino acid sequence: CSPFLAGATDTQYF.

Worth noting for this clone: Other DNA sequences in this sample translate to the same CDR3. This rearrangement joins TRBV7-3 to TRBJ2-2; no reliable D call. This CDR3 comprises 12 residues. Germline V gene data show CDR1 as SGHTA and CDR2 as FQGTGA. Trimming took 4 bases from V and 8 from J, leaving 8 bases between them. CDR3 protein: CASSSVTGELFF. DNA for the CDR3: TGTGCCAGCAGCTCAGTGACAGGGGAGCTGTTTTTT.

This chain connects TRBV27 to TRBJ1-1, with D unclear. CDR1 and CDR2 (germline): MNHEY, SMNVEV (reference sequence). V was clipped by 3 bases and J by 0 bases, with 11 bases between them. The CDR3 spans 15 residues. The CDR3 DNA reads TGTGCCAGCAGTTTGTCCGCGGGAGTGAACACTGAAGCTTTCTTT. Its protein product is CASSLSAGVNTEAFF.

The chain carries TRBV3-1 (or the pseudogene TRBV3-2) and TRBJ1-4; TRBD1 might be the D (5 bases). The CDR3 totals 15 residues. Trimming removed 5 bases from V and 5 bases from J, with 15 bases in between. The germline gives CDR1 LGHDT, CDR2 YNNKEL (reference sequence). CDR3 DNA sequence: TGTGCCAGCAGCTCGACGGGGGGTTGGAATGAAAAACTGTTTTTT. Translating gives CASSSTGGWNEKLFF.

V and J are TRBV23-1 and TRBJ2-2, with a possible D match to TRBD1 (6 bases). TRBV23-1 is an open reading frame, and its role is uncertain. Trimming cost V 4 bases and J 4 bases, with 7 bases left between them. The CDR3 extends over 13 amino acids. CDR3 sequence reads: CASSPDSTGELFF. CDR3 nucleotides: TGCGCCAGCAGTCCGGACAGCACCGGGGAGCTGTTTTTT.

The chain carries TRBV5-1 and TRBJ2-2, with 7 nucleotides matching TRBD1. The junction had 9 bases not matched to a gene; V was cut back by 4 bases and J by 6 bases. Per germline, CDR1 SGHRS and CDR2 YFSETQ. The CDR3 is 15 amino acids. CDR3: CASSPGGLEPGELFF. The CDR3 DNA reads as TGCGCCAGCAGCCCAGGGGGATTAGAGCCCGGGGAGCTGTTTTTT.

This chain links TRBV27 with TRBJ1-2; 8 bases match TRBD1. V gave up 6 bases and J gave up 4 bases; unmatched junction bases: 10. Germline V CDR1 and CDR2: MNHEY, SMNVEV (reference sequence). The CDR3 is made up of 15 amino acids. The CDR3 is CASRGDRNYFYGYTF. The CDR3 DNA follows: TGTGCCAGCAGAGGGGACAGGAACTATTTCTATGGCTACACCTTC.

This chain links TRBV6-2 or TRBV6-3 with TRBJ2-7; 7 bases are a match to TRBD1. V was clipped by 0 bases and J by 2 bases; unmatched bases: 7. Germline CDR1 and CDR2: MNHEY and SVGEGT. This CDR3 has 16 residues. The CDR3 bases are TGTGCCAGCAGTTACTCGATCCGACAGGGCGCCTACGAGCAGTACGTC. As protein: CASSYSIRQGAYEQYV.

The chain carries TRBV9 and TRBJ1-6; D remains unclear. The CDR3 length is 16 residues. Per the germline V gene, CDR1 is SGDLS and CDR2 is YYNGEE. V lost 4 bases, J lost 3 bases, and 14 bases lay in between. For the CDR3, the DNA is TGTGCCAGCAGCACCTCCCGGGAGATCTATAATTCACCCCTCCACTTT. This gives the protein CASSTSREIYNSPLHF.